These 15 T cell receptor beta chains were all obtained from the same sample, sequenced in a study of CD8 T cells in Susac syndrome. With random hexamers, roughly 0.45 to 1 ug RNA was reverse transcribed. Each CDR3 protein is one row after TCRdb ran MiXCR on the immunoSEQ multiplex PCR reads. The repertoire has around 62,000 distinct CDR3 sequences, over 85% of them found once; the top ten carry about 0.21%. Sequencing was carried out using CD8+ T cells from PBMCs. The receptors were gathered from a human donor in good health.

The chain carries TRBV6-2 or TRBV6-3 and TRBJ2-1, with a weak D call TRBD2 (6 bases). The CDR3 has 15 amino acids. V shed 6 bases and J shed 0 bases, with 12 bases lying between them. Germline lookup yields CDR1 MNHEY and CDR2 SVGEGT. This CDR3 is CASSLDYFSYNEQFF. The CDR3 DNA follows: TGTGCCAGCAGCCTGGACTATTTCTCCTACAATGAGCAGTTCTTC.

J is TRBJ2-1 and V is TRBV4-3, with D uncertain. Germline CDR1 reads LGHNA; CDR2 reads YSLEER. CDR3 length equals 14 residues. V was cut by 0 bases and J by 2 bases, with 5 bases left in between. CDR3 region: CASSQEAAYNEQFF. Written as DNA, the CDR3 is TGCGCCAGCAGCCAAGAGGCAGCCTACAATGAGCAGTTCTTC.

This clonotype was detected only once. V and J are TRBV14 and TRBJ1-4; D not certain. V shed 0 bases and J shed 0 bases, with 11 bases lying between them. This CDR3 comprises 17 residues. Germline V gene lookup returns CDR1 SGHDN and CDR2 FVKESK. CDR3 region: CASSQEILGATNEKLFF. CDR3 coding DNA: TGTGCCAGCAGCCAAGAGATCCTCGGCGCAACTAATGAAAAACTGTTTTTT. Looking up the rest from reference TRBV14 and TRBJ1-4 gives the full variable domain: EAGVTQFPSHSVIEKGQTVTLRCDPISGHDNLYWYRRVMGKEIKFLLHFVKESKQDESGMPNNRFLAERTGGTYSTLKVQPAELEDSGVYFCASSQEILGATNEKLFFGSGTQLSVL.

The chain uses TRBV6-1 and TRBJ1-2; D is ambiguous. Germline V CDR1 and CDR2: MNHNS, SASEGT. This CDR3 region has 13 residues. Trimming stripped 5 bases from V and 6 bases from J, with 13 bases between. CDR3 loop: CASSLQDGNGYTF. CDR3 DNA sequence: TGTGCCAGCAGTCTCCAGGACGGAAATGGCTACACCTTC.

This clonotype was observed a few times. The rearrangement links TRBV13 to TRBJ2-7; 7 nucleotides line up with TRBD1. Germline trimming cut 5 bases from V and 0 bases from J; bases unmatched to any gene: 7. This CDR3 has 15 residues. Germline-derived CDR1 and CDR2 are PRHDT and FYEKMQ (reference sequence). CDR3: CASSRGRDSSYEQYF. In nucleotides, the CDR3 is TGTGCCAGCAGCCGGGGCCGGGACAGCTCCTACGAGCAGTACTTC.

The chain recombines TRBV4-1 with TRBJ2-7; D uncertain. Germline V CDR1 and CDR2: MGHRA, YSYEKL. V gave up 0 bases and J gave up 1 base, with 7 bases separating them. The CDR3 covers 14 residues. Here the CDR3 DNA reads TGCGCCAGCAGCCAAGATCGCAGTTCCTACGAGCAGTACTTC. Translating it yields CASSQDRSSYEQYF.

The J gene is TRBJ2-7, the V gene TRBV25-1; D unresolved. From germline, CDR1 is MGHDK and CDR2 SYGVNS. The CDR3 runs 11 residues. Trimming cost V 4 bases and J 7 bases, with 8 bases left between them. The CDR3 sequence is CASSALREQYF. CDR3 nucleotides: TGTGCCAGCAGTGCCCTCAGGGAGCAGTACTTC.

This rearrangement joins TRBV29-1 to TRBJ2-7; D tentatively fits TRBD1 or TRBD2 (5 bases each). The CDR3 is 13 amino acids. V lost 1 base and J lost 2, with 9 bases in between. The V gene's germline CDR1 is SQVTM and CDR2 ANQGSEA. The CDR3 protein is CSVEVGVPYEQYF. The DNA of the CDR3 is TGCAGCGTTGAAGTGGGGGTTCCCTACGAGCAGTACTTC.

The chain has TRBV9 and TRBJ1-2; D not certain. The CDR3 is 12 residues long. Germline assignment: CDR1 SGDLS and CDR2 YYNGEE. Trimming took 1 base from V and 8 from J, leaving 9 bases between them. CDR3 coding DNA: TGTGCCAGCAGCGTACTGGGGTACGGCTACACCTTC. Translation gives CASSVLGYGYTF.

The chain uses TRBV13 and TRBJ2-2; no clear D gene. This CDR3 has 14 residues. V lost 0 bases, J lost 4 bases, and 6 bases lay in between. CDR1 is PRHDT and CDR2 is FYEKMQ in the germline V gene (reference sequence). CDR3 sequence (DNA): TGTGCCAGCAGCTTAGGCCAGGTCACCGGGGAGCTGTTTTTT. Translated, it gives CASSLGQVTGELFF.

This clonotype has a handful of counts. The V gene is TRBV19, the J gene TRBJ1-1; D is uncertain. V lost 5 bases, J lost 2 bases, and 6 bases lay in between. The CDR3 consists of 12 residues. The V gene's germline CDR1 is LNHDA and CDR2 SQIVND (reference sequence). The chain's CDR3 is CASSQRNTEAFF. The CDR3, as DNA: TGTGCCAGTAGTCAAAGAAACACTGAAGCTTTCTTT.

The rearrangement joins TRBV7-9 to TRBJ1-5, with D unresolved. Germline V gives CDR1 SEHNR, CDR2 FQNEAQ (reference sequence). The CDR3 is 15 amino acids. With 4 bases removed from V and 4 bases from J, the gap between germline ends came to 14 bases. This CDR3 reads CASSSPTVPNQPQHF. The CDR3, as DNA: TGTGCCAGCAGCTCCCCCACAGTACCAAATCAGCCCCAGCATTTT.

The chain has TRBV20-1 and TRBJ1-1; D is undetermined. Germline CDR1 reads DFQATT; CDR2 reads SNEGSKA (reference sequence). Trimming removed 6 bases from V and 5 bases from J, with 13 bases in between. This CDR3 region has 12 residues. The CDR3 nucleotides read TGCAGTGCACCTAGGCGGGTTACTGAAGCTTTCTTT. It codes for CSAPRRVTEAFF.

The chain employs TRBV5-1 and TRBJ1-5, with unresolved D. V was pared by 0 bases and J by 7 bases, with 14 bases between. This CDR3 comprises 15 residues. Per germline, CDR1 SGHRS and CDR2 YFSETQ. The CDR3 region has the DNA TGCGCCAGCAGCTTGGGCACGAGTCCGAACCAGCCCCAGCATTTT. Amino acid sequence: CASSLGTSPNQPQHF.

V is TRBV7-9 and J is TRBJ2-5, with 7 bases that match TRBD1. Germline V gene lookup returns CDR1 SEHNR and CDR2 FQNEAQ (reference sequence). The length of the CDR3 is 13 residues. The junction had 1 base not matched to a gene; V was cut back by 1 base and J by 5 bases. The CDR3 region is CASSLEGAETQYF. CDR3 DNA: TGTGCCAGCAGCTTAGAGGGGGCGGAGACCCAGTACTTC.